Presented here are 14 T cell receptor beta chains from one specimen sequenced in a study of cytomegalovirus exposure and HLA in healthy donors. PCR primers comprised 60 Vbeta and 13 Jbeta primers. Sequencing was performed with immunoSEQ multiplex PCR; in TCRdb, only in-frame clones are kept and a portion is missing. Of about 180,000 clones detected, less than 80% appear once; the ten largest clones hold 1.5% to 2%. The source material was PBMCs. Receptors originate from a man aged 18 to 29 in good health and CMV-seronegative.

This clone was observed a single time. The V call is TRBV7-9, the J call TRBJ2-1, with TRBD1 matching over 7 bases. CDR1 is SEHNR, CDR2 FQNEAQ, per germline (reference sequence). V trimming: 5 bases; J trimming: 6 bases; junction bases outside the gene matches: 13. CDR3 length equals 16 residues. The CDR3 reads CASSASRGRSVNEQFF. The CDR3 nucleotides are TGTGCCAGCAGCGCCTCGAGGGGGCGGTCGGTCAATGAGCAGTTCTTC.

This chain connects TRBV19 to TRBJ2-3; D might be TRBD1 (6 bases). In germline, CDR1 is LNHDA, CDR2 SQIVND (reference sequence). This CDR3 region has 14 residues. V lost 5 bases and J lost 6, with 15 bases in between. CDR3 region: CASSQDRGVDTQYF. The CDR3 bases are TGTGCCAGTAGTCAGGACAGAGGGGTGGATACGCAGTATTTT.

The CDR3 DNA follows: TGCAGCGCCAGCGCGGGACTAGCGGGAGGGACAGATACGCAGTATTTT. Its translation is CSASAGLAGGTDTQYF. The chain uses TRBV29-1 and TRBJ2-3; 16 positions agree with TRBD2. The ends lost 7 bases at V and 3 bases at J; junction bases unmatched: 7. The CDR3 extends over 16 amino acids. Germline V gene sequence: CDR1 SQVTM, CDR2 ANQGSEA.

The chain couples TRBV2 to TRBJ1-5; 9 nucleotides agree with TRBD1. The CDR3 sequence is 14 residues long. The germline V gene encodes CDR1 SNHLY and CDR2 FYNNEI. J lost 4 bases, V lost 7 bases, and 5 bases had no gene match. The CDR3 sequence is CASTPGQGNQPQHF. DNA of the CDR3: TGTGCCAGCACCCCGGGACAGGGAAATCAGCCCCAGCATTTT.

This clone was observed a few times. This rearrangement joins TRBV28 to TRBJ1-2; 12 bases align to TRBD1. Germline-derived CDR1 and CDR2 are MDHEN and SYDVKM. This CDR3 has 13 amino acids. The V gene end was trimmed by 5 bases and the J gene end by 8 bases; junction bases not matched to a gene: 3. The CDR3 region has the DNA TGTGCCAGCAGTGGGACAGGGGGCGTAGGCTACACCTTC. As protein: CASSGTGGVGYTF.

The chain joins TRBV6-1 to TRBJ2-3; 9 bases agree with TRBD1. V dropped 0 bases and J dropped 14; count of bases not matched to a gene: 9. This CDR3 has 14 residues. Germline V gives CDR1 MNHNS, CDR2 SASEGT. The CDR3 sequence is CASSEATGGVLGYF. In DNA form, the CDR3 reads TGTGCCAGCAGTGAAGCGACAGGGGGTGTGTTGGGGTATTTT.

This chain connects TRBV10-1 to TRBJ1-5; 11 nucleotides agree with TRBD1. The CDR3 extends over 15 amino acids. Germline V lookup: CDR1 WNHNN, CDR2 SYGVQD (reference sequence). The junction had 4 bases not matched to a gene; V was cut back by 9 bases and J by 0 bases. CDR3 nucleotides: TGCGCCAGGGGACAGGGGGAAAATAGCAATCAGCCCCAGCATTTT. Translating it yields CARGQGENSNQPQHF.

CDR3 amino acids: CASTISGNKAGELFF. DNA for the CDR3: TGTGCCAGCACCATTAGCGGGAATAAGGCCGGGGAGCTGTTTTTT. This chain uses TRBV6-4 with TRBJ2-2; the match to TRBD2 covers 8 bases. Germline V gene lookup returns CDR1 MRHNA and CDR2 SNTAGT. Germline trimming cut 7 bases from V and 6 bases from J; bases unmatched to any gene: 10. The CDR3 sequence is 15 residues long.

V gene TRBV29-1 combines with J gene TRBJ2-5, with a tentative D call TRBD1 (5 bases). Germline lookup yields CDR1 SQVTM and CDR2 ANQGSEA. CDR3 length: 12 amino acids. Trimming stripped 4 bases from V and 1 base from J, with 7 bases between. The CDR3 region has the DNA TGCAGCGTTGGGACACCCCAAGAGACCCAGTACTTC. It translates to CSVGTPQETQYF.

The rearrangement uses TRBV29-1 and TRBJ2-5; a possible D gene is TRBD2 (6 bases). Germline loops: CDR1 SQVTM, CDR2 ANQGSEA. V shed 8 bases and J shed 5 bases, with 15 bases lying between them. This CDR3 contains 12 residues. This chain's CDR3 is CSSSAGRETQYF. CDR3 sequence (DNA): TGCAGCTCCTCGGCGGGGCGCGAGACCCAGTACTTC.

J is TRBJ1-2 and V is TRBV28; weak D call: TRBD1 (5 bases). Germline CDR1 is MDHEN and CDR2 is SYDVKM. The ends were cut back, 7 bases at V and 3 bases at J, with 15 bases in the middle. CDR3 length: 14 residues. The CDR3 reads CASTSRGRDYGYTF. The DNA of the CDR3 is TGTGCCAGCACCTCTCGGGGGAGGGACTATGGCTACACCTTC.

CDR3 amino acids: CASSFGQQETQYF. The CDR3 bases are TGTGCCAGCAGCTTTGGGCAGCAAGAGACCCAGTACTTC. The V call is TRBV5-4, the J call TRBJ2-5; D not resolved. Germline CDR1 reads SGHNT; CDR2 reads YYREEE (reference sequence). Trimming shortened V by 2 bases and J by 2 bases, and 7 bases separated the two germline ends. The CDR3 has 13 amino acids.

V usage is TRBV12-5 and J usage is TRBJ1-2, with D hard to call. The CDR3 sequence is 10 residues long. Per germline, CDR1 LGHNT and CDR2 FRNRAP. V was trimmed by 11 bases and J by 11 bases, leaving 15 bases between them. This chain's CDR3 is CAPAGPRYTF. The CDR3 bases are TGTGCTCCGGCGGGTCCGAGATACACCTTC.

The rearrangement joins TRBV7-3 to TRBJ1-2; 12 nucleotides align to TRBD1. Germline V lookup: CDR1 SGHTA, CDR2 FQGTGA. This CDR3 contains 19 residues. J lost 5 bases, V lost 0 bases, and 13 bases had no gene match. CDR3 DNA sequence: TGTGCCAGCAGCTTAACGGGTGGGACAGGGGGCCCCTCGCGGTATGGCTACACCTTC. Its protein is CASSLTGGTGGPSRYGYTF.